This T cell receptor beta chain comes out of a study of chemoradiotherapy in HPV16-positive cancers (dated by TCRdb to 2021 to 2024). For the wider study: Candidate HPV-specific T-cell clones and common TCR motifs were defined through functional T-cell assays on cells from a couple of HPV16-positive patients. Whether T-cell immunity against the HPV oncoproteins E6 and E7 changes during chemoradiotherapy and whether survival is affected by this immunity were examined in the study. The candidate HPV-specific TCRs and motifs were subsequently tracked in TCR repertoires obtained from fewer than 95 patients with HPV-related cancers. Overall results and qualifications from the work: In HPV16-positive patients, expansion of HPV-responsive T cells during chemoradiotherapy was found to be associated with improved recurrence-free survival. Expansion of candidate HPV-specific clones and E7-related TCR motifs was observed in the tumor microenvironment during treatment, whereas no such expansion was observed for non-HPV-specific T cells. The functional definition of HPV-specific T cells came from only a couple of HPV16-positive patients, and the survival association was reported for HPV16-positive patients.

A word on this clone: The antigen this receptor binds is unknown. Base-call qualities are not available, and no considerably larger clone is one nucleotide away.

The library was prepared using the immunoSEQ multiplex PCR assay. TCRdb took over this immuneACCESS table, retaining in-frame rearrangements with V and J assigned. Such tables are incomplete; in checked studies, under half of the missing clones stem from an unresolved V gene, and the remainder is unexplained. The sample yields about 25,000 clones; more than 90% were counted once. 20% to 25% of the sample comes from the top ten. CDR1 and CDR2, per the germline V gene (reference sequence), are LNHDA and SQIVND. The trim is 5 bases for V and 2 bases for J, with a gap of 10 bases between the germline ends. The CDR3 starts with the cysteine, ends with the phenylalanine, and has 14 residues. Only CDR3 DNA is held: 42 bases, read in frame from base 1. Because repertoires were sampled repeatedly during chemoradiotherapy, clonal expansion in the tumor microenvironment could be followed.

The starting material was blood, obtained from a patient who underwent chemoradiotherapy. The TCR was taken from a human donor with HPV-associated anogenital cancer. This receptor chain uses TRBV19 and TRBJ1-3, with an unclear D gene assignment. The CDR3 corresponds to CASSHLQTGNTIYF. The base sequence is TGTGCCAGTAGTCATTTACAGACTGGAAACACCATATATTTT.